The rows below give T cell receptor beta chains drawn from one sample of a study of CD8+CD57+ T cells in acquired aplastic anemia. MiXCR, run by TCRdb on the reads, gives a single entry per CDR3 protein. The table has 310,000 or so distinct CDR3 sequences, roughly 59% seen once. Sequencing used sorted CD4+, CD8+, or CD8+CD57+ T cells (not recorded which) from PBMCs. The receptor source for this set is a human donor with aplastic anemia. The CDR3 runs from the conserved cysteine through the conserved F or W. The D gene is left open where the match is weak. Where a row states a size, it is once, few, many or the class of an expanded clone; other rows omit it.

D gene	J gene	clone size	V gene	CDR3 protein	CDR3 DNA
TRBD1	TRBJ1-6	.	TRBV7-2	CASTQSRGQNSPLHF	TGTGCCAGCACCCAAAGCAGGGGGCAAAATTCACCCCTCCACTTT
TRBD1	TRBJ1-2	.	TRBV20-1	CRGLLAGEGQGLSNYGYTF	TGCAGGGGATTACTAGCGGGAGAAGGACAGGGTCTCTCTAACTATGGCTACACCTTC
.	TRBJ1-6	.	TRBV2	CASSARGGSDNSPLHF	TGTGCCAGCAGTGCTAGAGGAGGATCCGATAATTCACCCCTCCACTTT
.	TRBJ2-1	many	TRBV7-9	CASSLLQSEYNEQFF	TGTGCCAGCAGCTTATTACAGTCAGAATACAATGAGCAGTTCTTC
TRBD2	TRBJ2-1	.	TRBV2	CASSGTSGSHNEQFF	TGTGCCAGCAGCGGGACTAGCGGGAGCCACAATGAGCAGTTCTTC
TRBD2	TRBJ2-5	few	TRBV24-1	CATSDPLLGGGETQYF	TGTGCCACCAGTGATCCCCTCCTGGGCGGGGGGGAGACCCAGTACTTC
.	TRBJ2-3	.	TRBV12-5	CASGLVWTVNADTQYF	TGTGCTAGTGGTTTGGTGTGGACAGTCAACGCAGATACGCAGTATTTT
.	TRBJ2-1	many	TRBV20-1	CSARDGRGVTPSEQFF	TGCAGTGCTAGAGATGGTAGGGGGGTCACACCCAGTGAGCAGTTCTTC
.	TRBJ1-2	many	TRBV5-8	CASSSHSLQGPTYNYGYTF	TGTGCCAGCAGCTCCCATAGCCTACAGGGTCCCACCTATAACTATGGCTACACCTTC
TRBD2	TRBJ2-1	.	TRBV5-1	CASSFSGGLSNEQFF	TGCGCCAGCAGCTTTAGCGGGGGGCTGTCAAATGAGCAGTTCTTC
.	TRBJ1-2	few	TRBV11-1	CASSPPGSNYGYTF	TGTGCCAGCAGCCCCCCCGGATCTAACTATGGCTACACCTTC
.	TRBJ2-2	many	TRBV5-6	CASSLFGGPSTGELFF	TGTGCCAGCAGCTTGTTCGGGGGCCCATCCACCGGGGAGCTGTTTTTT
.	TRBJ2-7	many	TRBV4-1	CASSQEPRVGGEQYF	TGCGCCAGCAGCCAAGAACCCCGAGTTGGGGGCGAGCAGTACTTC
.	TRBJ2-5	many	TRBV5-8	CASSRGTGVEETQYF	TGTGCCAGCAGCCGAGGGACGGGGGTAGAAGAGACCCAGTACTTC
.	TRBJ1-1	many	TRBV30	CAWSRGGLNTEAFF	TGTGCCTGGAGCCGGGGGGGCTTGAACACTGAAGCTTTCTTT
.	TRBJ2-7	.	TRBV7-8	CASSSPPQEQYF	TGTGCCAGCAGCTCGCCCCCCCAGGAGCAGTACTTC
.	TRBJ1-1	.	TRBV6-1	CASRRSDTEAFF	TGTGCCAGCAGGCGATCCGACACTGAAGCTTTCTTT
.	TRBJ2-7	many	TRBV7-9	CASSFMQGSYEQYF	TGTGCCAGCAGCTTCATGCAGGGATCCTACGAGCAGTACTTC
.	TRBJ2-2	.	TRBV7-7	CASSLGVVKPGELFF	TGTGCCAGCAGCTTAGGGGTAGTTAAACCCGGGGAGCTGTTTTTT
.	TRBJ1-1	.	TRBV20-1	CSAVKTEMNTEAFF	TGCAGTGCCGTAAAGACGGAAATGAACACTGAAGCTTTCTTT
TRBD2	TRBJ2-3	many	TRBV5-1	CASSLGGTSGVSHTQYF	TGCGCCAGCAGCTTGGGGGGGACTAGCGGGGTCTCACATACGCAGTATTTT
.	TRBJ1-3	once	TRBV11-3	CASSLGDGPLNTIYF	TGTGCCAGCAGCTTAGGGGACGGGCCACTGAACACCATATATTTT
.	TRBJ2-3	few	TRBV29-1	CSVGTDSSTDTQYF	TGCAGCGTTGGGACTGACTCTAGCACAGATACGCAGTATTTT
TRBD1	TRBJ2-5	many	TRBV18	CASSPLRDSMGETQYF	TGTGCCAGCTCACCACTCCGGGACAGTATGGGGGAGACCCAGTACTTC
.	TRBJ2-5	.	TRBV25-1	CASSAPRGAVGETQYF	TGTGCCAGCAGTGCTCCACGGGGGGCGGTCGGTGAGACCCAGTACTTC
TRBD2	TRBJ2-3	.	TRBV15	CATSRAGTSGGARGWLTDTQYF	TGTGCCACCAGCAGAGCGGGGACTAGCGGGGGAGCACGGGGATGGTTGACAGATACGCAGTATTTT
.	TRBJ2-3	.	TRBV20-1	CSASATDTQYF	TGCAGTGCTAGCGCCACAGATACGCAGTATTTT
.	TRBJ2-1	.	TRBV29-1	CSVEDPTGWNQFF	TGCAGCGTTGAAGATCCTACAGGTTGGAATCAGTTCTTC
.	TRBJ1-2	.	TRBV10-3	CAIEAGGAANYGYTF	TGTGCCATCGAGGCAGGAGGGGCAGCTAACTATGGCTACACCTTC
.	TRBJ1-2	.	TRBV7-2	CASRSNRGYTF	TGTGCCAGCAGATCAAACCGGGGCTACACCTTC
.	TRBJ2-3	.	TRBV18	CASSRTSAGSTDTQYF	TGTGCCAGCTCACGAACCAGTGCGGGGAGCACAGATACGCAGTATTTT
.	TRBJ1-5	.	TRBV2	CASSVEGTDTQHF	TGTGCCAGCAGTGTGGAGGGAACAGATACGCAGCATTTT
.	TRBJ2-1	many	TRBV12-3/TRBV12-4	CASSLQRRGEQFF	TGTGCCAGCAGTTTACAAAGGAGGGGGGAGCAGTTCTTC
.	TRBJ1-3	many	TRBV18	CASSPPSGARGTIYF	TGTGCCAGCTCACCACCATCAGGGGCCCGAGGCACCATATATTTT
TRBD2	TRBJ2-7	.	TRBV20-1	CSARLGLAGGSYEQYF	TGCAGTGCCAGGCTGGGACTAGCGGGGGGATCCTACGAGCAGTACTTC
TRBD1	TRBJ2-5	many	TRBV10-3	CAISEEVGGRETQYF	TGTGCCATCAGTGAGGAGGTAGGGGGCAGAGAGACCCAGTACTTC
.	TRBJ2-5	.	TRBV6-1	CASSEGGAGVETQYF	TGTGCCAGCAGTGAAGGGGGGGCGGGAGTAGAGACCCAGTACTTC
.	TRBJ2-7	.	TRBV5-1	CASSRTPGAHEQYF	TGCGCCAGCAGCCGGACTCCGGGGGCCCACGAGCAGTACTTC
.	TRBJ2-1	.	TRBV7-9	CASSLGTQEQFF	TGTGCCAGCAGCTTGGGGACACAAGAGCAGTTCTTC
TRBD1	TRBJ1-1	many	TRBV7-8	CASSLDRVNTEAFF	TGTGCCAGCAGCCTCGACAGGGTGAACACTGAAGCTTTCTTT